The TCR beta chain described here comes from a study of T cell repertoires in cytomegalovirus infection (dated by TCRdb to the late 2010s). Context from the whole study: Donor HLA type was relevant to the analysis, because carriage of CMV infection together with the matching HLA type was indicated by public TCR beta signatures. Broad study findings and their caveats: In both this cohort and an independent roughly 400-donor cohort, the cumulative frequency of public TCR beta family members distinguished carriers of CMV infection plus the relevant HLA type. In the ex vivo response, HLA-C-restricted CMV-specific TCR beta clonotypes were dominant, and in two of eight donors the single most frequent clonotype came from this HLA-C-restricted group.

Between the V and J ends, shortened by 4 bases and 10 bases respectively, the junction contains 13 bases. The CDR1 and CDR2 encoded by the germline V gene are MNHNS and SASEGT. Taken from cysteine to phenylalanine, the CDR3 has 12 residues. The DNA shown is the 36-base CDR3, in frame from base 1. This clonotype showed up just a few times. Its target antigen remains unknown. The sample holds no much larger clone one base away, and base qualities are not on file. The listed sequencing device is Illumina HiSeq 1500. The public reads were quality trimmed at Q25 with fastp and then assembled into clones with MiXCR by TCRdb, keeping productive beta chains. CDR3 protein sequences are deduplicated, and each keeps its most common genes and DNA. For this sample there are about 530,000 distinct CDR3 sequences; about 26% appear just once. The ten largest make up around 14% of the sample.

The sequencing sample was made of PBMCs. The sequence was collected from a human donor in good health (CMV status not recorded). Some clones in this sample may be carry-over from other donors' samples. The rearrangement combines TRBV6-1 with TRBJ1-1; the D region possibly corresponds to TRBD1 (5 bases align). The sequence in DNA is TGTGCCAGCAGTGGCTCAGGGAGGGGAGCTTTCTTT. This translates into CASSGSGRGAFF.